The clone carrying this T cell receptor (beta chain) was counted ten times or more. V was shortened by 5 bases and J by 1 base, with 8 bases between the two germline ends. The CDR3 is made up of 12 amino acids. CDR1 SQVTM and CDR2 ANQGSEA come from the germline V gene. These data come from a study of Graves' ophthalmopathy and Graves' hyperthyroidism. Using RNA transcripts, the TCR beta CDR3 regions were amplified. Amplification began with first-round RT-PCR using HTBI primers, then second-round multiplex PCR was performed. MiXCR was run by TCRdb on the multiplex PCR reads, yielding one entry per CDR3 protein. The sample holds 500,000 to 700,000 distinct CDR3 sequences; approximately 37% are singletons and the top ten take roughly 4.5%.

The V and J genes are TRBV29-1 and TRBJ1-1, with D possibly being TRBD1 (5 bases). The receptor's source is an adult man with Graves' hyperthyroidism. The specimen was peripheral blood or thyroid tissue (not recorded which). The CDR3, as DNA: TGCAGCGTTCAAACAGGGAACACTGAAGCTTTCTTT. This translates into CSVQTGNTEAFF.